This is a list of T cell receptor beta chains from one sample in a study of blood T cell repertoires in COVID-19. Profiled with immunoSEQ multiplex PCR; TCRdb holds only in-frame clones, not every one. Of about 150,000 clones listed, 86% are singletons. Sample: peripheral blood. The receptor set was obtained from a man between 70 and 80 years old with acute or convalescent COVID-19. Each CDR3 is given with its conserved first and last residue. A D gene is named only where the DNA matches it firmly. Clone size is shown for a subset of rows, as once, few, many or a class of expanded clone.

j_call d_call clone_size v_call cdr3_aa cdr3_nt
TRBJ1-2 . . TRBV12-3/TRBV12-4 CASSLVREGYTF TGTGCCAGCAGTTTAGTTCGGGAGGGCTACACCTTC
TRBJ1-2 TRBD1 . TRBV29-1 CSVGGQGAYGYTF TGCAGCGTCGGGGGACAGGGTGCCTATGGCTACACCTTC
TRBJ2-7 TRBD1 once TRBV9 CASSVVGQGAEQYF TGTGCCAGCAGCGTAGTCGGACAGGGCGCCGAGCAGTACTTC
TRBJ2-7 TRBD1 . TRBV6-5 CASTEGGTGPYEQYF TGTGCCAGCACCGAGGGGGGGACAGGGCCCTACGAGCAGTACTTC
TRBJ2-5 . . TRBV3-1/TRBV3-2 CASSPGVGNQETQYF TGTGCCAGCAGCCCAGGGGTGGGGAACCAAGAGACCCAGTACTTC
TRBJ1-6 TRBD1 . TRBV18 CASSQRVWDSYNSPLHF TGTGCCAGCTCACAAAGGGTCTGGGACAGCTATAATTCACCCCTCCACTTT
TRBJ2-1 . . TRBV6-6 CASSYPQGPGFNEQFF TGTGCCAGCAGTTATCCTCAGGGGCCCGGGTTCAATGAGCAGTTCTTC
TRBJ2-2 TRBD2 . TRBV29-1 CSFAGDTGELFF TGCAGCTTCGCGGGGGACACCGGGGAGCTGTTTTTT
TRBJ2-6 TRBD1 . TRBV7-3 CASSLRGQGVYSGANVLTF TGTGCCAGCAGCTTGAGGGGACAGGGGGTTTACTCTGGGGCCAACGTCCTGACTTTC
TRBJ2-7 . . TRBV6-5 CASRGAGYEQYF TGTGCCAGTCGGGGGGCTGGTTACGAGCAGTACTTC
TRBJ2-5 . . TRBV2 CASSEVRQQETQYF TGTGCCAGCAGTGAAGTCAGACAGCAAGAGACCCAGTACTTC
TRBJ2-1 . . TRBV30 CAWDPGKTSSYNEQFF TGTGCCTGGGACCCAGGAAAGACTAGCTCCTACAATGAGCAGTTCTTC
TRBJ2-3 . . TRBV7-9 CASSLDKVSDTQYF TGTGCCAGCAGCTTAGACAAGGTTAGCGATACGCAGTATTTT
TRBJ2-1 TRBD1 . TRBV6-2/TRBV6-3 CASSYGGSPGQGWNEQFF TGTGCCAGCAGTTACGGGGGGTCCCCGGGACAGGGGTGGAATGAGCAGTTCTTC
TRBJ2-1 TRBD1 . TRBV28 CASSLPYEGGQGLYNEQFF TGTGCCAGCAGTTTACCTTACGAGGGGGGACAGGGGCTTTACAATGAGCAGTTCTTC
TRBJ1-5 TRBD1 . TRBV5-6 CASSAGTGGSGQPQHF TGTGCCAGCAGCGCCGGGACAGGGGGCTCCGGTCAGCCCCAGCATTTT
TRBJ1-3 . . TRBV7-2 CASSPRDFSGNTIYF TGTGCCAGCAGCCCGCGCGACTTCTCTGGAAACACCATATATTTT
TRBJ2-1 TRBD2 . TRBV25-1 CASSLTSNHEQFF TGTGCCAGCAGTCTGACTAGCAACCATGAGCAGTTCTTC
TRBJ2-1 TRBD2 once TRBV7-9 CASSYLSGRAANEQFF TGTGCCAGCAGTTACCTTAGCGGGAGGGCCGCAAATGAGCAGTTCTTC
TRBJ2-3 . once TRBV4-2 CASSQRVSTDTQYF TGTGCCAGCAGCCAACGGGTAAGCACAGATACGCAGTATTTT
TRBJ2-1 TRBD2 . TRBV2 CASIPLSSGSNEQFF TGTGCCAGCATCCCCCTGAGTAGCGGGAGTAACGAGCAGTTCTTC
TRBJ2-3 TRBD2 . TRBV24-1 CATSDAGLAGVTDTQYF TGTGCCACCAGTGATGCGGGACTAGCGGGAGTAACAGATACGCAGTATTTT
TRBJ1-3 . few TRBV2 CASRATGLSGNTIYF TGTGCCAGCAGAGCAACAGGGCTTTCTGGAAACACCATATATTTT
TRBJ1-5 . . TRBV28 CASSLVGVSQPQHF TGTGCCAGCAGTTTAGTAGGGGTGTCTCAGCCCCAGCATTTT
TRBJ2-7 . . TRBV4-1 CASSQDPGNYEQYF TGCGCCAGCAGCCAAGATCCGGGGAACTACGAGCAGTACTTC
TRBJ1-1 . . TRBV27 CASSLGYRVGTNTEAFF TGTGCCAGCAGTTTAGGCTATAGGGTAGGGACTAACACTGAAGCTTTCTTT
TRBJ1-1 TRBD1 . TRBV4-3 CASSQDLRQGSAFF TGCGCCAGCAGCCAAGATCTGAGACAGGGGTCGGCTTTCTTT
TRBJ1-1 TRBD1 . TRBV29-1 CSAGTGGGGEAFF TGCAGCGCCGGGACAGGGGGTGGCGGTGAAGCTTTCTTT
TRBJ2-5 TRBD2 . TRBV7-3 CASSITGTSGEETQYF TGTGCCAGCAGCATCACCGGGACTAGCGGAGAAGAGACCCAGTACTTC
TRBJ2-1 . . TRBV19 CASSPWARVYNEQFF TGTGCCAGTAGCCCCTGGGCAAGAGTGTACAATGAGCAGTTCTTC
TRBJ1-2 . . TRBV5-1 CASSAGDYGYTF TGCGCCAGCTCGGCAGGGGACTATGGCTACACCTTC
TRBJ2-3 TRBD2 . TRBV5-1 CASSLALAGVADTQYF TGCGCCAGCAGCTTGGCGCTAGCGGGAGTAGCAGATACGCAGTATTTT
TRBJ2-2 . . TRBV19 CASSIAGDTGELFF TGTGCCAGTAGTATAGCGGGGGATACCGGGGAGCTGTTTTTT
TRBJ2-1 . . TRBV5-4 CASTGISYNEQFF TGTGCCAGTACAGGGATTTCCTACAATGAGCAGTTCTTC
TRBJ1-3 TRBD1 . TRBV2 CASSEMEGAEGNTIYF TGTGCCAGCAGTGAAATGGAGGGGGCGGAAGGAAACACCATATATTTT
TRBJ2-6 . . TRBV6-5 CASSTDRSGANVLTF TGTGCCAGTAGCACCGACCGTTCTGGGGCCAACGTCCTGACTTTC
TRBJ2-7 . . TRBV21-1 CASSKVGRPAYEQYF TGTGCCAGCAGCAAAGTGGGGAGGCCCGCCTACGAGCAGTACTTC
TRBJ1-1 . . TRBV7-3 CASSLKPGYAEAFF TGTGCCAGCAGCTTAAAGCCGGGATATGCTGAAGCTTTCTTT
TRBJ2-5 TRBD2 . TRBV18 CASSVSLAGGETQYF TGTGCCAGCTCAGTCTCCCTAGCGGGAGGGGAGACCCAGTACTTC
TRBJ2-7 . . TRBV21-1 CASSKPMGRNFYEQYF TGTGCCAGCAGCAAACCCATGGGGAGAAATTTCTACGAGCAGTACTTC
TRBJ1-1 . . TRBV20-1 CSASEPGWTEAFF TGCAGTGCTAGTGAACCAGGGTGGACTGAAGCTTTCTTT
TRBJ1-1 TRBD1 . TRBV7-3 CASSSTPNRGTEAFF TGTGCCAGCAGCTCCACCCCAAACAGGGGCACTGAAGCTTTCTTT
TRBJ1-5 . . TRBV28 CASSYTDSNQPQHF TGTGCCAGCAGTTACACAGACAGTAATCAGCCCCAGCATTTT
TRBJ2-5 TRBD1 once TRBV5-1 CASSSRGQETQYF TGCGCCAGCAGCTCCAGGGGGCAAGAGACCCAGTACTTC
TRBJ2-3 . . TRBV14 CASSQVSGLPTDTQYF TGTGCCAGCAGCCAAGTGTCGGGACTTCCCACAGATACGCAGTATTTT